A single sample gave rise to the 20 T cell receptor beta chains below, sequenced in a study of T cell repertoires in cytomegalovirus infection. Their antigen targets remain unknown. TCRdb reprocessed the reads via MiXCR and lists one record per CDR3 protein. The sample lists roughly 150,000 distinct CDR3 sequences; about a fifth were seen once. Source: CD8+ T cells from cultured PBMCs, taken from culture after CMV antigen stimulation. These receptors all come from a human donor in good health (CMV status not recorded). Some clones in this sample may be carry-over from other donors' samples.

CDR3 sequence reads: CASSRGHEAFF. The CDR3 bases are TGTGCCAGCAGCCGCGGGCATGAAGCTTTCTTT. This chain links TRBV7-8 with TRBJ1-1; D unclear. V shed 5 bases and J shed 7 bases, with 8 bases lying between them. The CDR3 consists of 11 residues. Germline values: CDR1 SGHVS, CDR2 FQNEAQ. Based on the CDR3 plus reference TRBV7-8 and TRBJ1-1, the full variable domain is GAGVSQSPRYKVAKRGQDVALRCDPISGHVSLFWYQQALGQGPEFLTYFQNEAQLDKSGLPSDRFFAERPEGSVSTLKIQRTQQEDSAVYLCASSRGHEAFFGQGTRLTVV.

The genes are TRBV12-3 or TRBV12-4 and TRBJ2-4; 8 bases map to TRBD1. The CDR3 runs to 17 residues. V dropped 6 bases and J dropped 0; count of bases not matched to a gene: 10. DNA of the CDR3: TGTGCCAGCAGACCGCATGGACAGGGATTAGCCAAAAACATTCAGTACTTC. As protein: CASRPHGQGLAKNIQYF.

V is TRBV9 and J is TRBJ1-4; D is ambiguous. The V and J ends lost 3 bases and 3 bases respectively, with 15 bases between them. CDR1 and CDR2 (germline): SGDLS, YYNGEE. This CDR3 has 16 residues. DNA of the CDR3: TGTGCCAGCAGCGCTGGGTGGCGGACGGCTAATGAAAAACTGTTTTTT. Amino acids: CASSAGWRTANEKLFF.

The CDR3 spells CASCRTGGPYNEQFF. CDR3 DNA sequence: TGTGCCAGCTGTAGGACGGGGGGGCCATACAATGAGCAGTTCTTC. The rearrangement links TRBV6-2 or TRBV6-3 to TRBJ2-1; 8 bases are a match to TRBD2. This CDR3 is built from 15 residues. Germline CDR1 reads MNHEY; CDR2 reads SVGEGT. The V and J ends lost 8 bases and 4 bases, in that order; junction bases with no gene match: 10.

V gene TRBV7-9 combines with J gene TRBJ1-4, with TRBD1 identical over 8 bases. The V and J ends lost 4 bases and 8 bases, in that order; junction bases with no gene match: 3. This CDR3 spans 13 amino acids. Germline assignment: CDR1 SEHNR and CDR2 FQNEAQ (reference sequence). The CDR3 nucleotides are TGTGCCAGCAGCTCCGACAGGGGCGAAAAACTGTTTTTT. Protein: CASSSDRGEKLFF.

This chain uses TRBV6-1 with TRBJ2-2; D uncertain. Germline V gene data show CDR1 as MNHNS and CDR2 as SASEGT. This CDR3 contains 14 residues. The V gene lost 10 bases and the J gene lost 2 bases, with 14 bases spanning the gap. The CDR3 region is CATRTATNTGELFF. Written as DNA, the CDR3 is TGTGCCACTCGGACGGCGACTAACACCGGGGAGCTGTTTTTT.

CDR3 nucleotide sequence: TGTGCCAGCAGCCCCCCCCGGGATAATTCACCCCTCCACTTT. Protein sequence: CASSPPRDNSPLHF. This chain connects TRBV7-8 to TRBJ1-6; D is unclear. Germline V gives CDR1 SGHVS, CDR2 FQNEAQ. The CDR3 extends over 14 amino acids. The V and J ends lost 5 bases and 5 bases respectively, with 10 bases between them.

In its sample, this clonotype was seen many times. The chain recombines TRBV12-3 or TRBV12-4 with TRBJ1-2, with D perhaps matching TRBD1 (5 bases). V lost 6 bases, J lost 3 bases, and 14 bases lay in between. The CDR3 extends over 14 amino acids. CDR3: CASRHMDTYYGYTF. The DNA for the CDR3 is TGTGCCAGCAGACATATGGACACCTACTATGGCTACACCTTC.

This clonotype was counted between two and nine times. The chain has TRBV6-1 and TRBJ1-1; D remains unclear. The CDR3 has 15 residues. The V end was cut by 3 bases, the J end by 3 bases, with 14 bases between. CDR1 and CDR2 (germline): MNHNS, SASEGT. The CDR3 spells CASSDIGLRDTEAFF. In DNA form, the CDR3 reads TGTGCCAGCAGTGATATTGGGTTGCGTGACACTGAAGCTTTCTTT.

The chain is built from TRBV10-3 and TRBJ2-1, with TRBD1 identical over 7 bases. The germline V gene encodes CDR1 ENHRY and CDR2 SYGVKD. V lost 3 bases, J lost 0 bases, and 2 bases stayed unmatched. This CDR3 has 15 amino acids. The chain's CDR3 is CAISEQGPSYNEQFF. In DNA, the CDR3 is TGTGCCATCAGTGAACAGGGGCCCTCCTACAATGAGCAGTTCTTC.

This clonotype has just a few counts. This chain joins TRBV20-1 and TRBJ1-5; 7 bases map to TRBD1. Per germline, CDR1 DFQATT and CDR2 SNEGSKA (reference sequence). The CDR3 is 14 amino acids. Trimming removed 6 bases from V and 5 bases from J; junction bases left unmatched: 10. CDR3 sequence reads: CSAKAGTAHQPQHF. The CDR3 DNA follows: TGCAGTGCAAAGGCTGGGACAGCGCATCAGCCCCAGCATTTT.

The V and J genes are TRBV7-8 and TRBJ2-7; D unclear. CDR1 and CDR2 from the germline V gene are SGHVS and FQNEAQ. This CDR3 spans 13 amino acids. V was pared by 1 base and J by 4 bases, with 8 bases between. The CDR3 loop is CASSLVSVYEQYF. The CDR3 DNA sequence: TGTGCCAGCAGCTTAGTTTCAGTTTACGAGCAGTACTTC.

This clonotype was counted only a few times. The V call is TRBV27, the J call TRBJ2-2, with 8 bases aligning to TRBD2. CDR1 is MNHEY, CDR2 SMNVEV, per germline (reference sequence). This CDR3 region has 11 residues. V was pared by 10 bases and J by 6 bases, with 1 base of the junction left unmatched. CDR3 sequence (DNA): TGTGCCACCGGGGGGGCCGGGGAGCTGTTTTTT. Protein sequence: CATGGAGELFF.

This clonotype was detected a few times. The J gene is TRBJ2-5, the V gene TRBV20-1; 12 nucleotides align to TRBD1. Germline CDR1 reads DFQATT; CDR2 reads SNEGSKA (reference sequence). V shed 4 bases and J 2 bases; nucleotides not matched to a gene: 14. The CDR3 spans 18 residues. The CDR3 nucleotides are TGCAGTGCTACCCGTCCCGGGACAGGGGGCGGCTTTCAAGAGACCCAGTACTTC. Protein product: CSATRPGTGGGFQETQYF.

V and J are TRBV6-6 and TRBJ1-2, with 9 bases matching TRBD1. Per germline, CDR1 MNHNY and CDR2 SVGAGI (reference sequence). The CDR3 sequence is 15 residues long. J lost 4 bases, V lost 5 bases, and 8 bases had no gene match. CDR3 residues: CASSPTTGGSYGYTF. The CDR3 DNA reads TGTGCCAGCAGTCCGACGACAGGGGGGAGCTATGGCTACACCTTC.

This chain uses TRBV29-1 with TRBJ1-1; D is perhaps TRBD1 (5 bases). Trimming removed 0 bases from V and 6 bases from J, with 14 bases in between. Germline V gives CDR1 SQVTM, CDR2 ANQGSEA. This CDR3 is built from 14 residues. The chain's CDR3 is CSVEDGQGWPEAFF. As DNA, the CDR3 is TGCAGCGTTGAAGATGGGCAGGGATGGCCTGAAGCTTTCTTT.

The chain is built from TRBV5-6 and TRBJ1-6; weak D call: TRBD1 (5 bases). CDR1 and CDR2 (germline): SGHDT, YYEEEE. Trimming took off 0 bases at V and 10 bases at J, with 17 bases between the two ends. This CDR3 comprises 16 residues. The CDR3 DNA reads TGTGCCAGCAGCTTGGGACCGGCAGGGCCGTACTCACCCCTCCACTTT. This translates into CASSLGPAGPYSPLHF.

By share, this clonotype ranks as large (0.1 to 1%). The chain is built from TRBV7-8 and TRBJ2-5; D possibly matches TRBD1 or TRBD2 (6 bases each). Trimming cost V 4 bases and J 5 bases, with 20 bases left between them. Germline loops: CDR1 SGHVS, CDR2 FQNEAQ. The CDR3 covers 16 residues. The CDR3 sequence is CASSSRGALGGETQYF. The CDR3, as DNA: TGTGCCAGCAGCTCGAGGGGGGCCCTGGGTGGGGAGACCCAGTACTTC.

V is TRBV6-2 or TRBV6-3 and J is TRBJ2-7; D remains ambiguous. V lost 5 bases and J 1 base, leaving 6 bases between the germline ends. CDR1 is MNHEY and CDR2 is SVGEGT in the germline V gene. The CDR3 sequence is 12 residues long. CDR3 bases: TGTGCCAGCAGTGACCTTTCCTACGAGCAGTACTTC. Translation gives CASSDLSYEQYF.

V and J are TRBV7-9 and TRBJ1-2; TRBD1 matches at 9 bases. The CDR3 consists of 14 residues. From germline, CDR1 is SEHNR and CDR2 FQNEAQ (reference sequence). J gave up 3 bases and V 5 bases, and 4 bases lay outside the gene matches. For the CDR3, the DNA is TGTGCCAGCAGCCAACAGGGGGCTGACTATGGCTACACCTTC. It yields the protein CASSQQGADYGYTF.